This paragraph covers one TCR beta chain sequence. This record comes from a study of blood T cell repertoires in COVID-19. Assay used: immunoSEQ multiplex PCR; TCRdb lists only in-frame clones, some missing. Found here are about 130,000 clones, approximately 80% of them singletons; the top ten hold about a tenth. This CDR3 has 13 amino acids. V lost 6 bases and J lost 8, with 16 bases in between. The germline V gene encodes CDR1 MDHEN and CDR2 SYDVKM. Input material: peripheral blood. This rearrangement joins TRBV28 to TRBJ1-1; TRBD1 is a possible D gene (6 bases). This clonotype was obtained from a man between 60 and 70 years old who had recovered from COVID-19. The CDR3, as DNA: TGTGCCAGCAGGATACAGGGAAGCCCCGAAGCTTTCTTT. It yields the protein CASRIQGSPEAFF.